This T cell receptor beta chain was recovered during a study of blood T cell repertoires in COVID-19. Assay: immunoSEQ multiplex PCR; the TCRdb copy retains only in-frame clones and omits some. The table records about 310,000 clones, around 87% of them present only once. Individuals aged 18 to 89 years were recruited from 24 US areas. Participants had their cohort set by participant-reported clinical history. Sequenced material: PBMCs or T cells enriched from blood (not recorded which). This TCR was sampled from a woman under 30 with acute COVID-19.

In DNA, the CDR3 is TGTGCCAGCAGTGGACCTACGGAGTGGCCCCTCCACTTT. Protein product: CASSGPTEWPLHF. The chain couples TRBV2 to TRBJ1-6; D unresolved. The CDR3 is made up of 13 amino acids. The V and J ends lost 4 bases and 13 bases respectively, with 14 bases between them. Germline loops: CDR1 SNHLY, CDR2 FYNNEI. Complete variable domain (other parts from reference TRBV2 and TRBJ1-6): EPEVTQTPSHQVTQMGQEVILRCVPISNHLYFYWYRQILGQKVEFLVSFYNNEISEKSEIFDDQFSVERPDGSNFTLKIRSTKLEDSAMYFCASSGPTEWPLHFGNGTRLTVT.